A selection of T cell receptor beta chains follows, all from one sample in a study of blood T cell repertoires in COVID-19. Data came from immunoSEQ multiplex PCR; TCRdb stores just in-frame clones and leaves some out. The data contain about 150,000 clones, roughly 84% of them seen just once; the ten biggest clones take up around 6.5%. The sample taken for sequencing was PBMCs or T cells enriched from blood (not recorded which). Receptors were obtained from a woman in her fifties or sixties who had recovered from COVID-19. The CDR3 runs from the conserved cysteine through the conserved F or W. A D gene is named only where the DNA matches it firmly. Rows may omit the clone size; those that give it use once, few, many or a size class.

TGTGCCAGCAGCTTGCAGGGAGGAGACTATGGCTACACCTTC	CASSLQGGDYGYTF	TRBV5-4	TRBJ1-2	-	-
TGTGCCAGCAGCACGGGACAGTTGCCATATGGCTACACCTTC	CASSTGQLPYGYTF	TRBV7-8	TRBJ1-2	TRBD1	-
TGTGCCAGCTCACCACTTGGGACAGCTACTCAAGAGACCCAGTACTTC	CASSPLGTATQETQYF	TRBV18	TRBJ2-5	TRBD1	-
TGTGCCAGCAGCTTAGGCGGGGTAGCGGCCTACGAGCAGTACTTC	CASSLGGVAAYEQYF	TRBV7-2	TRBJ2-7	-	-
TGTGCCAGCAGTTACGCGGGACGGAACAATTCACCCCTCCACTTT	CASSYAGRNNSPLHF	TRBV6-5	TRBJ1-6	-	-
TGCGCCAGCAGCTTGACAGGGGGTAATAATGAAAAACTGTTTTTT	CASSLTGGNNEKLFF	TRBV5-1	TRBJ1-4	TRBD1	-
TGTGCCAGCAGCTTGGACAGGGTTGACACCGGGGAGCTGTTTTTT	CASSLDRVDTGELFF	TRBV7-2	TRBJ2-2	TRBD1	-
TGCAGCGTTTCAGGGGCCAACAAGAACACTGAAGCTTTCTTT	CSVSGANKNTEAFF	TRBV29-1	TRBJ1-1	-	-
TGTGCCAGCAGCTACAGACAGGGGGGGATGAATACGCAGTATTTT	CASSYRQGGMNTQYF	TRBV7-2	TRBJ2-3	TRBD1	-
TGTGCCAGCAGCGTAATGACTAGCAATGAGCAGTTCTTC	CASSVMTSNEQFF	TRBV9	TRBJ2-1	-	-
TGTGCCAGCAGAGTCGACAGGGGACAGCCCCAGCATTTT	CASRVDRGQPQHF	TRBV6-5	TRBJ1-5	TRBD1	-
TGTGCCAGCAGTTTAGGGCCAGTCAATCAGCCCCAGCATTTT	CASSLGPVNQPQHF	TRBV28	TRBJ1-5	-	-
TGTGCCAGCAGCCCCTTGACAGGGCTGGATGGCTATGGCTACACCTTC	CASSPLTGLDGYGYTF	TRBV2	TRBJ1-2	TRBD1	-
TGTGCCATGGGACGGGACAGGGGAAATCAGCCCCAGCATTTT	CAMGRDRGNQPQHF	TRBV21-1	TRBJ1-5	-	-
TGTGCCAGCTCACGCCATCCGGGACAGGGGGCGTCCTTGGGGTCTGTGGAAGCTTTCTTT	CASSRHPGQGASLGSVEAFF	TRBV18	TRBJ1-1	TRBD1	-
TGTGCCAGCAGCTTTCAGGGGACAACTAATGAAAAACTGTTTTTT	CASSFQGTTNEKLFF	TRBV7-2	TRBJ1-4	-	-
TGTGCCAGCAGCCGAGCTATGAACACTGAAGCTTTCTTT	CASSRAMNTEAFF	TRBV14	TRBJ1-1	-	few
TGTGCCAGCAGCTCTGAACACAGCTTGGGCGGCTACACCTTC	CASSSEHSLGGYTF	TRBV6-5	TRBJ1-2	-	-
TGTGCCAGCAGTTTACCAGGGGTCACTGAAGCTTTCTTT	CASSLPGVTEAFF	TRBV28	TRBJ1-1	-	-
TGTGCCAGCAGCGGGGGAGGGAGGAGGACTGAAGCTTTCTTT	CASSGGGRRTEAFF	TRBV7-2	TRBJ1-1	-	-
TGTGCCAGTACCCCGGGTCGGGATAGCAATCAGCCCCAGCATTTT	CASTPGRDSNQPQHF	TRBV19	TRBJ1-5	-	-
TGTGCCAGTAACAGGGATTTGGGTGAAAAACTGTTTTTT	CASNRDLGEKLFF	TRBV19	TRBJ1-4	-	-
TGTGCCAGCAGTGACCGACAGGGAGCAGATACGCAGTATTTT	CASSDRQGADTQYF	TRBV2	TRBJ2-3	TRBD1	few
TGTGCCAGTAGTATAGGGACAACAGGGTCGACCCAGTACTTC	CASSIGTTGSTQYF	TRBV19	TRBJ2-5	-	-
TGTGCCAGCAGCCAAGATTCGGGGACAGGGATACTGTTTTTT	CASSQDSGTGILFF	TRBV14	TRBJ1-4	TRBD1	-
TGCGCCAGCATCGGGAGCGGGAGTACCACCGGGGAGCTGTTTTTT	CASIGSGSTTGELFF	TRBV23-1	TRBJ2-2	TRBD2	-
TGTGCCAGCAGTCTCCAAGAGACCCAGTACTTC	CASSLQETQYF	TRBV25-1	TRBJ2-5	-	few
TGTGCCAGCAGCGCCCGACAGGGGAGGGACACTGAAGCTTTCTTT	CASSARQGRDTEAFF	TRBV9	TRBJ1-1	TRBD1	-
TGTGCCAGCAGAACAGGGGCCTACGAGCAGTACTTC	CASRTGAYEQYF	TRBV12-3/TRBV12-4	TRBJ2-7	TRBD1	-
TGTGCCATCAGTGACCGGGACAGGGACCAAGAGACCCAGTACTTC	CAISDRDRDQETQYF	TRBV10-3	TRBJ2-5	TRBD1	-
TGTGCCAGCAGCCAAGATCCGCGCGGGCAGACCTATGGCTACACCTTC	CASSQDPRGQTYGYTF	TRBV3-1/TRBV3-2	TRBJ1-2	-	-
TGTGCCAGCACCTTTCCGGGACAGGAGGGTGAAAAACTGTTTTTT	CASTFPGQEGEKLFF	TRBV7-9	TRBJ1-4	TRBD1	-
TGTGCCAGCAGCGGCCGCGGGGACAGACTGAACACCGGGGAGCTGTTTTTT	CASSGRGDRLNTGELFF	TRBV5-5	TRBJ2-2	-	-
TGCGCAACCAGGACTGACGGACACAATGAGCAGTTCTTC	CATRTDGHNEQFF	TRBV5-1	TRBJ2-1	-	-
TGTGCCAGCAGCTTAGCGGGAGGGCCGGGTGAGCAGTACTTC	CASSLAGGPGEQYF	TRBV7-9	TRBJ2-7	TRBD2	-
TGTGCCAGCAGCTTAGGACAGGGCCTCTATGGCTACACCTTC	CASSLGQGLYGYTF	TRBV5-4	TRBJ1-2	TRBD1	-
TGTGCCTCTTCGGGGGTTAATGAAAAACTGTTTTTT	CASSGVNEKLFF	TRBV19	TRBJ1-4	-	few
TGTGCCAGTAGTATCTCACAGCTTGACTATGGCTACACCTTC	CASSISQLDYGYTF	TRBV19	TRBJ1-2	-	-
TGTGCCAGCTCACCACTAGGCCAGCGCCGGGAAAATGAAAAACTGTTTTTT	CASSPLGQRRENEKLFF	TRBV18	TRBJ1-4	-	-
TGTGCCAGCAGTCCCGCGGTAGCTGGAAACACCATATATTTT	CASSPAVAGNTIYF	TRBV2	TRBJ1-3	-	-
TGTGCCAGCAGGACCGGACTAGCGGGAATAGATACGCAGTATTTT	CASRTGLAGIDTQYF	TRBV11-2	TRBJ2-3	TRBD2	-
TGTGCCAGCAGCTTGGATGTGGGACAGCAGGAGACCCAGTACTTC	CASSLDVGQQETQYF	TRBV5-4	TRBJ2-5	TRBD1	-
TGTGCCAGCAGCCTACCCGGACTAGCGAGCTACGAGCAGTACTTC	CASSLPGLASYEQYF	TRBV5-4	TRBJ2-7	TRBD2	-
TGTGCCAGCAGTTACCCGGACAGGGGGTTGGCCGGGGAGCTGTTTTTT	CASSYPDRGLAGELFF	TRBV6-7	TRBJ2-2	TRBD1	-
TGTGCCATCAGTGAGTTATACGAGCAGTACTTC	CAISELYEQYF	TRBV10-3	TRBJ2-7	-	-
TGTGCCAGCAGCGAATACACAGGGTCCGAGCAGTACTTC	CASSEYTGSEQYF	TRBV9	TRBJ2-7	-	-
TGCGCCAGCAGCTTGGAACAGGGGGTAAACACCGGGGAGCTGTTTTTT	CASSLEQGVNTGELFF	TRBV5-1	TRBJ2-2	TRBD1	-
TGTGCTAGTGGTTTGGGGACTAGCGGAGGGGATGAGCAGTTCTTC	CASGLGTSGGDEQFF	TRBV12-5	TRBJ2-1	TRBD2	-
TGTGCCAGCAGTTTGGGGAGGTCCCCCTACGAGCAGTACTTC	CASSLGRSPYEQYF	TRBV27	TRBJ2-7	-	-
TGTGCCAGCAGTGAATATGTGACAGGGGCCCAGGAGACCCAGTACTTC	CASSEYVTGAQETQYF	TRBV25-1	TRBJ2-5	TRBD1	-
TGCGCCAGCAGTGAGACTCGAACGCCGGGTGGCAAGCGGGAGCGGTACGAGCAGTACTTC	CASSETRTPGGKRERYEQYF	TRBV10-1	TRBJ2-7	TRBD2	-
TGTGCCAGTAGTACCAGACAGGGGCTAGGTGAGCAGTTCTTC	CASSTRQGLGEQFF	TRBV19	TRBJ2-1	TRBD1	once
TGTGCCAGCAGCCCAGCAGGCGTTTTAGTCCCAGATACGCAGTATTTT	CASSPAGVLVPDTQYF	TRBV3-1/TRBV3-2	TRBJ2-3	-	once
TGTGCCAGCAGCCGCGGAGACTACGAGCAGTACTTC	CASSRGDYEQYF	TRBV6-2/TRBV6-3	TRBJ2-7	-	-
TGTGCCAGCAGTTACCATAAAGGCGAGGGCGGGTACAATGAGCAGTTCTTC	CASSYHKGEGGYNEQFF	TRBV6-2/TRBV6-3	TRBJ2-1	-	-
TGTGCCAGCAGCGGTCGGGGAGGGGGGGGCGGCACAGATACGCAGTATTTT	CASSGRGGGGGTDTQYF	TRBV3-1/TRBV3-2	TRBJ2-3	-	-
TGTGCCAGTAGCCCCGGACAGTGGCCCGGCGAGCAGTACTTC	CASSPGQWPGEQYF	TRBV19	TRBJ2-7	-	-
TGTGCCATCAGTGAGCCGACTAGCGGGAGACTTGGGGGAGAGACCCAGTACTTC	CAISEPTSGRLGGETQYF	TRBV10-3	TRBJ2-5	TRBD2	-
TGTGCCAGCAGCCAAGTGTTAGCGGGAGGGACCTACGAGCAGTACTTC	CASSQVLAGGTYEQYF	TRBV3-1/TRBV3-2	TRBJ2-7	TRBD2	-